This T cell receptor (beta chain) was observed in a study of stem cell transplantation in POMP-related autoinflammatory disease. Study at large: Before transplant, CD4+ T cells skewed naive and CD8+ proportions were low. Findings of the study overall: A trend toward lower repertoire diversity and greater clonality appeared in every analyzed T-cell subset of PRAID patients. In PRAID patients, the number of distinct TRB V-J gene pairings was restricted.

On this clone: The antigen is not known.

Looked up from germline, CDR1 is GTSNPN and CDR2 is SVGIG (reference sequence). The CDR3 totals 15 residues. Deletions cut 2 bases from V and 8 bases from J, with 18 bases between. PRAID combined immunodeficiency and autoinflammation. Measured with immunoSEQ multiplex PCR; TCRdb has only the in-frame clones, and not every one. The table includes around 26,000 clones, roughly four fifths detected once. This clonotype was obtained from a human donor with POMP-related autoinflammation and immune dysregulation (PRAID). This chain joins TRBV30 and TRBJ1-4; D remains unclear. The sequencing here drew on CD4+ T cells from PBMCs, taken before stem cell transplantation. CDR3 amino acids: CAWSLTSGPGEKLFF. CDR3 DNA sequence: TGTGCCTGGAGTTTAACTTCAGGCCCGGGGGAAAAACTGTTTTTT.